A single sample gave rise to the 13 T cell receptor beta chains below, sequenced in a study of identical twins. TCRdb fed the 5' RACE reads into MiXCR, producing one record per CDR3 protein. This table holds approximately 700,000 distinct CDR3 sequences, 5.5% to 7.5% found once. The sample taken for sequencing was naive T cells sorted from blood. Receptors were obtained from a man between 18 and 29 years old in good health.

In this sample, this clonotype turned up many times. Here the CDR3 DNA reads TGCAGCGCCGACCCCGGGGCCAACAATGAGCAGTTCTTC. It translates to CSADPGANNEQFF. V usage is TRBV29-1 and J usage is TRBJ2-1; D tentatively fits TRBD1 or TRBD2 (5 bases each). The CDR3 spans 13 residues. The germline V and J ends were trimmed by 7 bases and 5 bases, with 15 bases remaining between them. Germline V gives CDR1 SQVTM, CDR2 ANQGSEA.

V usage is TRBV29-1 and J usage is TRBJ2-1; 10 nucleotides match TRBD2. V was pared by 0 bases and J by 0 bases, with 11 bases of the junction left unmatched. Germline V gene data show CDR1 as SQVTM and CDR2 as ANQGSEA. The CDR3 has 19 amino acids. The CDR3 protein is CSVEDWASGSGSSYNEQFF. The CDR3 bases are TGCAGCGTTGAAGATTGGGCTAGCGGGAGTGGGAGCTCCTACAATGAGCAGTTCTTC.

This clonotype was found a few times. This sequence joins TRBV12-3 or TRBV12-4 and TRBJ2-3; a possible D gene is TRBD2 (5 bases). CDR3 size: 16 residues. Deletions cut 6 bases from V and 2 bases from J, with 18 bases between. This CDR3 is CASRPGLPGSTDTQYF. DNA for the CDR3: TGTGCCAGCAGACCCGGACTGCCGGGGTCCACAGATACGCAGTATTTT.

Ten or more counts support this clonotype. The J gene is TRBJ2-2, the V gene TRBV15, with a weak D call TRBD1 (6 bases). V was shortened by 6 bases and J by 9 bases, with 14 bases between the two germline ends. CDR3 length: 13 amino acids. CDR1 and CDR2 from the germline V gene are LNHNV and YYDKDF (reference sequence). The CDR3 loop reads CATRDSQSRELFF. In DNA, the CDR3 is TGTGCCACCAGGGACAGTCAGTCCCGGGAGCTGTTTTTT. Based on the CDR3 plus reference TRBV15 and TRBJ2-2, the full variable domain is DAMVIQNPRYQVTQFGKPVTLSCSQTLNHNVMYWYQQKSSQAPKLLFHYYDKDFNNEADTPDNFQSRRPNTSFCFLDIRSPGLGDTAMYLCATRDSQSRELFFGEGSRLTVL.

Ten or more counts support this clonotype. The chain employs TRBV20-1 and TRBJ2-1, with a tentative D call TRBD2 (5 bases). The germline V and J ends were trimmed by 3 bases and 7 bases, with 19 bases remaining between them. This CDR3 contains 15 residues. Germline lookup yields CDR1 DFQATT and CDR2 SNEGSKA (reference sequence). CDR3 sequence reads: CSARGSGPPTNEQFF. The CDR3 DNA reads TGCAGTGCTAGGGGGAGCGGACCCCCTACAAATGAGCAGTTCTTC.

The chain links TRBV20-1 to TRBJ2-1, with 8 bases matching TRBD2. The CDR3 spans 16 residues. Trimming at V came to 6 bases and at J to 0 bases, leaving 10 bases not matched to a gene. Per germline, CDR1 DFQATT and CDR2 SNEGSKA (reference sequence). CDR3 region: CSAKSLAGSSYNEQFF. The DNA of the CDR3 is TGCAGTGCCAAGAGCCTAGCGGGCAGCTCCTACAATGAGCAGTTCTTC.

The V gene is TRBV15, the J gene TRBJ1-5, with a tentative D call TRBD1 (5 bases). This CDR3 has 16 amino acids. Germline-derived CDR1 and CDR2 are LNHNV and YYDKDF (reference sequence). Trimming removed 1 base from V and 1 base from J, with 11 bases in between. The CDR3 coding sequence is TGTGCCACCAGCAGAGCAAGGGGTACGAGCAATCAGCCCCAGCATTTT. Protein: CATSRARGTSNQPQHF.

This clonotype was observed a few times. This chain connects TRBV11-1 to TRBJ2-1; D remains ambiguous. Germline CDR1 reads SGHAT; CDR2 reads FQDESV (reference sequence). Deletions cut 5 bases from V and 10 bases from J, with 24 bases between. The CDR3 extends over 16 amino acids. This CDR3 reads CASSLPRDFPRAEQFF. As DNA, the CDR3 is TGTGCCAGCAGCCTGCCGCGAGACTTCCCTAGGGCGGAGCAGTTCTTC.

This clonotype was recorded at least ten times. The chain is built from TRBV15 and TRBJ2-3; a possible D gene is TRBD2 (6 bases). The CDR3 spans 12 residues. Germline CDR1 and CDR2: LNHNV and YYDKDF (reference sequence). V was pared by 8 bases and J by 3 bases, with 9 bases between. CDR3 sequence: CATARETDTQYF. CDR3 bases: TGTGCCACCGCTCGGGAGACAGATACGCAGTATTTT.

This clonotype was counted ten times or more. The rearrangement joins TRBV5-1 to TRBJ1-4; D gene unclear. CDR1 and CDR2 from the germline V gene are SGHRS and YFSETQ. The CDR3 totals 16 residues. Trimming pared 0 bases from V and 8 bases from J, leaving 17 bases between. The CDR3, as DNA: TGCGCCAGCAGCTTGGAGGTGGGCGTACTTAGCGAAAAACTGTTTTTT. This translates into CASSLEVGVLSEKLFF. Together with reference TRBV5-1 and TRBJ1-4, the CDR3 gives the full variable domain: KAGVTQTPRYLIKTRGQQVTLSCSPISGHRSVSWYQQTPGQGLQFLFEYFSETQRNKGNFPGRFSGRQFSNSRSEMNVSTLELGDSALYLCASSLEVGVLSEKLFFGSGTQLSVL.

This clonotype was detected many times. The chain uses TRBV12-5 and TRBJ2-7, with D possibly matching TRBD1 (8 bases). Trimming took 6 bases from V and 5 from J, leaving 17 bases between them. The CDR3 totals 14 residues. The V gene's germline CDR1 is LGHNT and CDR2 FRNRAP. CDR3 in DNA: TGTGCTAGTGGGACAGGGGAGCGGGATAACGAGCAGTACGTC. This gives the protein CASGTGERDNEQYV.

This clonotype was recorded many times. The rearrangement uses TRBV20-1 and TRBJ1-2; D gene uncertain. The CDR3 is 13 amino acids. The germline gives CDR1 DFQATT, CDR2 SNEGSKA (reference sequence). Trimming cost V 0 bases and J 4 bases, with 9 bases left between them. The CDR3 DNA follows: TGCAGTGCTAGAGATGGGGAGACCTATGGCTACACCTTC. It codes for CSARDGETYGYTF.

This clonotype was observed a few times. The chain uses TRBV28 and TRBJ1-4; D gene ambiguous. V lost 10 bases, J lost 2 bases, and 11 bases lay in between. This CDR3 region has 13 residues. Germline values: CDR1 MDHEN, CDR2 SYDVKM. CDR3 amino acids: CAIFDGTNEKLFF. The CDR3 nucleotides are TGTGCCATCTTCGACGGTACTAATGAAAAACTGTTTTTT. Drawing the rest from reference TRBV28 and TRBJ1-4, the complete variable domain is DVKVTQSSRYLVKRTGEKVFLECVQDMDHENMFWYRQDPGLGLRLIYFSYDVKMKEKGDIPEGYSVSREKKERFSLILESASTNQTSMYLCAIFDGTNEKLFFGSGTQLSVL.